These 7 T cell receptor beta chains originate from one sample sequenced in a study of T-cell memory formation after mild COVID-19. TCRdb processed the 5' RACE reads anew with MiXCR; each CDR3 protein has one entry. The data show approximately 200,000 distinct CDR3 sequences, roughly 17% seen once. Input material: PBMCs or a T cell subset sorted from them (not recorded which). The receptor set was obtained from an adult woman who had mild COVID-19 (a few samples of this study predate the infection). Cell type and time point are not known.

The chain is built from TRBV2 and TRBJ1-6; D possibly corresponds to TRBD1 (5 bases). V was cut by 6 bases and J by 4 bases, with 16 bases left in between. Germline V gene sequence: CDR1 SNHLY, CDR2 FYNNEI. The CDR3 spans 16 residues. The CDR3 nucleotides read TGTGCCAGCAGCATACAACAGGTCCTTTATAATTCACCCCTCCACTTT. Protein sequence: CASSIQQVLYNSPLHF.

This chain uses TRBV29-1 with TRBJ2-7; 9 bases map to TRBD1. V shed 3 bases, J shed 2 bases, and the junction held 8 bases outside the gene matches. Germline loops: CDR1 SQVTM, CDR2 ANQGSEA. The CDR3 spans 15 residues. CDR3: CSVEIRQGETYEQYF. CDR3 nucleotide sequence: TGCAGCGTTGAGATTCGACAGGGGGAAACCTACGAGCAGTACTTC.

This clonotype was observed a handful of times. This sequence joins TRBV12-3 or TRBV12-4 and TRBJ2-5; 9 nucleotides match TRBD2. This CDR3 is built from 16 residues. V gave up 6 bases and J gave up 6 bases; unmatched junction bases: 14. CDR3 DNA sequence: TGTGCCAGCAGACATGAGGGGACTAGCCGTGGGAAGACCCAGTACTTC. It translates to CASRHEGTSRGKTQYF.

This clonotype was detected a few times. The V gene is TRBV3-1, the J gene TRBJ2-2; the D gene is possibly TRBD1 (5 bases). The CDR3 length is 11 residues. Germline CDR1 and CDR2: LGHDT and YNNKEL (reference sequence). V lost 7 bases to trimming and J lost 6 bases, with 6 bases between them. The CDR3 region is CASKGPGELFF. CDR3 in DNA: TGTGCCAGCAAGGGGCCCGGGGAGCTGTTTTTT.

The sample holds many counts of this clonotype. This rearrangement joins TRBV6-2 or TRBV6-3 to TRBJ1-4; TRBD1 agrees at 9 bases. V gave up 5 bases and J gave up 7 bases; unmatched junction bases: 11. CDR1 and CDR2 from the germline V gene are MNHEY and SVGEGT. The CDR3 covers 16 residues. DNA for the CDR3: TGTGCCAGCAGTACCCAACAGGGGGCGCGAGGTGAAAAACTGTTTTTT. It yields the protein CASSTQQGARGEKLFF.

The rearrangement links TRBV3-1 to TRBJ1-1, with TRBD1 matching 7 bases. Germline-derived CDR1 and CDR2 are LGHDT and YNNKEL (reference sequence). J lost 0 bases, V lost 3 bases, and 4 bases had no gene match. The CDR3 is 15 amino acids. For the CDR3, the DNA is TGTGCCAGCAGCCACCAGGGGGTAATGAACACTGAAGCTTTCTTT. Residues: CASSHQGVMNTEAFF.

This chain links TRBV12-3 or TRBV12-4 with TRBJ2-3; possibly TRBD1 or TRBD2 for D (5 bases each). Trimming removed 0 bases from V and 5 bases from J, with 12 bases in between. CDR3 length equals 15 residues. In DNA form, the CDR3 reads TGTGCCAGCAGTTTAGCGGGGGTTCTGGGAGATACGCAGTATTTT. Its translation: CASSLAGVLGDTQYF.